A single sample gave rise to the 13 T cell receptor beta chains below, sequenced in a study of control samples from healthy donors and cancer patients. Some clones are missing from TCRdb's copy, which holds only in-frame ones; the method was immunoSEQ multiplex PCR. The repertoire has just under 80,000 clones, over 85% of them found once; the top ten carry 1.9%. The sequencing input was PBMCs. All receptors come from a woman aged 60-70 years with head and neck cancer.

This sequence joins TRBV6-2 or TRBV6-3 and TRBJ2-7, with D uncertain. Trimming removed 2 bases at V and 0 bases at J, with 11 bases between. The CDR3 length is 15 residues. Germline-derived CDR1 and CDR2 are MNHEY and SVGEGT. CDR3 region: CASSYDQISSYEQYF. The CDR3, as DNA: TGTGCCAGCAGTTACGACCAAATAAGCTCCTACGAGCAGTACTTC.

This chain links TRBV11-2 with TRBJ1-6; 10 nucleotides align to TRBD1. Germline V lookup: CDR1 SGHAT, CDR2 FQNNGV. CDR3 length: 17 residues. V was clipped by 5 bases and J by 3 bases; unmatched bases: 7. Here the CDR3 reads CASSLRQGADYNSPLHF. The CDR3 nucleotides are TGTGCCAGCAGCCTACGACAGGGGGCTGACTATAATTCACCCCTCCACTTT.

V usage is TRBV7-2 and J usage is TRBJ1-2, with D tentatively TRBD1 (6 bases). The CDR3 contains 15 residues. Between the trimmed V and J ends, which lost 5 bases and 4 bases, there was a span of 17 bases. CDR1 is SGHTA and CDR2 is FQGNSA in the germline V gene. The CDR3 region has the DNA TGTGCCAGCAGCGAAAGGGGGTCGGTGGGCTATGGCTACACCTTC. As protein: CASSERGSVGYGYTF. Variable domain in full (rest from reference TRBV7-2 and TRBJ1-2): GAGVSQSPSNKVTEKGKDVELRCDPISGHTALYWYRQSLGQGLEFLIYFQGNSAPDKSGLPSDRFSAERTGGSVSTLTIQRTQQEDSAVYLCASSERGSVGYGYTFGSGTRLTVV.

In DNA, the CDR3 is TGTGCCTGGACTAGCGGGAGGGACCTAGCCAAAAACATTCAGTACTTC. Its protein is CAWTSGRDLAKNIQYF. The chain recombines TRBV30 with TRBJ2-4, with 12 nucleotides matching TRBD2. Trimming at V came to 4 bases and at J to 0 bases, leaving 4 bases not matched to a gene. Per the germline V gene, CDR1 is GTSNPN and CDR2 is SVGIG (reference sequence). The CDR3 covers 16 residues.

The chain recombines TRBV7-8 with TRBJ1-3, with TRBD1 as a possible D gene (5 bases). The CDR3 length is 15 residues. Germline V CDR1 and CDR2: SGHVS, FQNEAQ. Trimming stripped 8 bases from V and 4 bases from J, with 18 bases between. CDR3 sequence reads: CASLPPAGPGNTIYF. CDR3 sequence (DNA): TGTGCCAGCCTGCCCCCCGCAGGGCCCGGAAACACCATATATTTT.

The chain links TRBV9 to TRBJ2-1, with D perhaps matching TRBD2 (7 bases). The length of the CDR3 is 18 residues. Germline loops: CDR1 SGDLS, CDR2 YYNGEE. V gave up 3 bases and J gave up 0 bases, with 19 bases separating them. The CDR3 protein is CASSAGGRTASSYNEQFF. The DNA of the CDR3 is TGTGCCAGCAGCGCGGGAGGTCGGACAGCGAGCTCCTACAATGAGCAGTTCTTC.

The rearrangement joins TRBV7-9 to TRBJ2-7; TRBD2 matches 11 bases. The CDR3 loop spans 15 amino acids. The germline gives CDR1 SEHNR, CDR2 FQNEAQ (reference sequence). Germline trimming cut 2 bases from V and 5 bases from J; bases unmatched to any gene: 5. CDR3: CASSLSGLAEDEQYF. The CDR3 bases are TGTGCCAGCAGCTTATCGGGACTAGCGGAGGACGAGCAGTACTTC.

J is TRBJ2-3 and V is TRBV7-9; possible D gene TRBD1, 6 bases. The germline V gene has CDR1 SEHNR and CDR2 FQNEAQ (reference sequence). V was shortened by 1 base and J by 5 bases, with 10 bases between the two germline ends. This CDR3 region has 14 residues. CDR3 nucleotides: TGTGCCAGCAGCTTAGGCACAGGGATAGATACGCAGTATTTT. Residues: CASSLGTGIDTQYF.

In this sample, this clone turned up a few times. The gene calls are TRBV28 and TRBJ2-7, with D possibly TRBD2 on 7 matching bases. Germline lookup yields CDR1 MDHEN and CDR2 SYDVKM. The CDR3 length is 14 residues. V was pared by 5 bases and J by 3 bases, with 14 bases between. The CDR3 region has the DNA TGTGCCAGCAGTGGGGGGGCCCTTAGCTACGAGCAGTACTTC. This translates into CASSGGALSYEQYF.

In nucleotides, the CDR3 is TGCGCCAGCACCATCCACCCGCCGTCCGGGCTTTTCGGGGAGCTGTTTTTT. Translated: CASTIHPPSGLFGELFF. The chain carries TRBV10-1 and TRBJ2-2; D ambiguous. The germline gives CDR1 WNHNN, CDR2 SYGVQD (reference sequence). The CDR3 consists of 17 residues. Between the trimmed V and J ends, which lost 7 bases and 7 bases, there was a span of 25 bases.

The chain carries TRBV2 and TRBJ1-3; perhaps TRBD1 as D (6 bases). With 2 bases removed from V and 5 bases from J, the gap between germline ends came to 13 bases. The CDR3 has 15 amino acids. Germline V gives CDR1 SNHLY, CDR2 FYNNEI. CDR3 loop: CASSERRGRRNTIYF. DNA of the CDR3: TGTGCCAGCAGTGAACGCAGGGGCAGGAGAAACACCATATATTTT. Full variable domain (remainder filled in from reference TRBV2 and TRBJ1-3): EPEVTQTPSHQVTQMGQEVILRCVPISNHLYFYWYRQILGQKVEFLVSFYNNEISEKSEIFDDQFSVERPDGSNFTLKIRSTKLEDSAMYFCASSERRGRRNTIYFGEGSWLTVV.

The gene calls are TRBV28 and TRBJ2-2; the D is unclear. CDR1 is MDHEN and CDR2 is SYDVKM in the germline V gene. V was cut by 10 bases and J by 6 bases, with 15 bases left in between. The CDR3 is 13 amino acids. The CDR3 DNA is TGTGCCATAGATGCACCGGTACCCGGGGAGCTGTTTTTT. It encodes CAIDAPVPGELFF.

The gene calls are TRBV6-6 and TRBJ1-5; D gene ambiguous. Trimming stripped 7 bases from V and 1 base from J, with 11 bases between. Looked up from germline, CDR1 is MNHNY and CDR2 is SVGAGI (reference sequence). The CDR3 runs to 14 residues. The CDR3 region is CASTARESNQPQHF. CDR3 DNA: TGTGCCAGCACTGCGAGGGAAAGCAATCAGCCCCAGCATTTT.